This T cell receptor beta chain was documented in a study of T cell responses to AZD1222 COVID-19 vaccine. Data came from immunoSEQ multiplex PCR; TCRdb stores just in-frame clones and leaves some out. The table lists 180,000 or so clones, around 90% of them singletons, with roughly a quarter in the top ten. Worth noting for this clone: Its matching antigen is unknown.

Analysis merged second doses at about 4 or about 12 weeks. V was shortened by 2 bases and J by 9 bases, with 13 bases between the two germline ends. The germline CDR1 and CDR2 sequences are MRHNA and SNTAGT. The CDR3 is 13 residues long. Findings and limits, study-wide: Seropositive AZD1222 recipients at baseline numbered only 5 to 7. CD4 TCRs linked to vaccination spanned spike, dominating at 160-218 and 743-854. White British ancestry dominated among donors, who included more females, and clonal diversity was possibly underestimated.

This rearrangement joins TRBV6-4 to TRBJ1-1; D is unresolved. Sequencing was performed on peripheral blood, taken 28 days after the second AZD1222 dose. The clonotype originates from an adult who received the AZD1222 COVID-19 vaccine. This chain's CDR3 is CASSDPAGSQAFF. In nucleotides, the CDR3 is TGTGCCAGCAGTGACCCTGCTGGCAGTCAAGCTTTCTTT.